A single sample is the source of the 23 T cell receptor beta chains below, sequenced in a study of control samples from healthy donors and cancer patients. TCRdb's table, derived via immunoSEQ multiplex PCR, lists solely in-frame clones and lacks some. The sample contains roughly 370,000 clones, around 90% of which appear only once. The sequenced sample consisted of PBMCs. All receptors derive from a man in his forties with head and neck cancer.

V is TRBV28 and J is TRBJ1-5; the D gene is possibly TRBD1 (6 bases). The V gene's germline CDR1 is MDHEN and CDR2 SYDVKM. The V end lost 6 bases, the J end lost 6 bases, and 15 bases lay between the germline ends. The CDR3 totals 14 residues. DNA for the CDR3: TGTGCCAGCAGACCGTCAGGGGATTCTCAGCCCCAGCATTTT. Its protein is CASRPSGDSQPQHF.

V and J are TRBV7-9 and TRBJ1-2; 7 bases match TRBD1. V trimming: 3 bases; J trimming: 0 bases; junction bases outside the gene matches: 10. Germline loops: CDR1 SEHNR, CDR2 FQNEAQ (reference sequence). The CDR3 has 17 residues. The CDR3 region is CASSFSKGGASNYGYTF. CDR3 coding DNA: TGTGCCAGCAGCTTCAGCAAAGGGGGCGCATCTAACTATGGCTACACCTTC.

V and J are TRBV6-5 and TRBJ2-5; tentative D call: TRBD1 (5 bases). Germline CDR1 and CDR2: MNHEY and SVGAGI. V lost 5 bases, J lost 3 bases, and 10 bases lay in between. The CDR3 is made up of 13 amino acids. This chain's CDR3 is CASSPDIEETQYF. Here the CDR3 DNA reads TGTGCCAGCAGTCCGGACATCGAAGAGACCCAGTACTTC.

The chain couples TRBV19 to TRBJ1-2; the D is unclear. CDR1 is LNHDA and CDR2 is SQIVND in the germline V gene (reference sequence). Trimming shortened V by 2 bases and J by 7 bases, and 20 bases separated the two germline ends. The CDR3 totals 16 residues. CDR3 nucleotide sequence: TGTGCCAGTAGTATAATACCTCACCCTCTGGGTGGTGGCTACACCTTC. It translates to CASSIIPHPLGGGYTF.

J is TRBJ2-4 and V is TRBV11-2, with TRBD2 matching 7 bases. The V gene's germline CDR1 is SGHAT and CDR2 FQNNGV. V shed 4 bases, J shed 6 bases, and the junction held 15 bases outside the gene matches. The CDR3 length is 17 residues. CDR3 nucleotides: TGTGCCAGCAGCTCTCATAGAGGACTAGGCGACTTAAACATTCAGTACTTC. It codes for CASSSHRGLGDLNIQYF.

V gene TRBV19 combines with J gene TRBJ2-2; perhaps D is TRBD1 or TRBD2 (7 bases each). V gave up 7 bases and J gave up 5 bases, with 14 bases separating them. The CDR3 is 14 amino acids. CDR1 and CDR2 (germline): LNHDA, SQIVND (reference sequence). The CDR3 protein is CASTRQGGTGELFF. The CDR3 DNA follows: TGTGCCAGTACCCGACAGGGAGGGACCGGGGAGCTGTTTTTT.

The CDR3 here is CATSDTGRDYGYTF. CDR3 bases: TGTGCCACCAGTGATACAGGGCGGGACTATGGCTACACCTTC. The V gene is TRBV24-1, the J gene TRBJ1-2; maybe TRBD1 (6 bases). This CDR3 contains 14 residues. Trimming took off 3 bases at V and 3 bases at J, with 10 bases between the two ends. CDR1 is KGHDR, CDR2 SFDVKD, per germline.

The V and J genes are TRBV6-6 and TRBJ1-6; D remains unclear. The V and J ends lost 0 bases and 8 bases respectively, with 11 bases between them. The CDR3 runs 15 residues. Looked up from germline, CDR1 is MNHNY and CDR2 is SVGAGI (reference sequence). CDR3 nucleotides: TGTGCCAGCAGTTACTCGAATGTTGGGGATTCACCCCTCCACTTT. Encoded protein: CASSYSNVGDSPLHF.

V is TRBV10-3 and J is TRBJ2-3; D perhaps matches TRBD2 (5 bases). Trimming removed 1 base at V and 2 bases at J, with 7 bases between. This CDR3 is built from 14 residues. Germline V CDR1 and CDR2: ENHRY, SYGVKD. CDR3 nucleotides: TGTGCCATCAGTGAGTTAGCGAACACAGATACGCAGTATTTT. This sequence encodes CAISELANTDTQYF.

This chain joins TRBV19 and TRBJ1-1, with D possibly matching TRBD1 (5 bases). The length of the CDR3 is 17 residues. V was shortened by 7 bases and J by 5 bases, with 26 bases between the two germline ends. Germline CDR1 reads LNHDA; CDR2 reads SQIVND (reference sequence). In DNA, the CDR3 is TGTGCCAGTACCGAAAACCTTCAGCCGGGGGGAGGAACTGAAGCTTTCTTT. Translation: CASTENLQPGGGTEAFF.

The chain is built from TRBV28 and TRBJ2-2; D is unclear. The CDR3 spans 14 residues. Trimming pared 3 bases from V and 0 bases from J, leaving 5 bases between. The V gene's germline CDR1 is MDHEN and CDR2 SYDVKM. CDR3 DNA sequence: TGTGCCAGCAGTTTCTCCTCGAACACCGGGGAGCTGTTTTTT. Its protein is CASSFSSNTGELFF.

This chain uses TRBV18 with TRBJ1-2, with a weak D call TRBD1 (6 bases). Germline assignment: CDR1 KGHSH and CDR2 LQKENI. The V and J ends lost 3 bases and 4 bases respectively, with 9 bases between them. This CDR3 comprises 13 residues. This chain's CDR3 is CASSPPGAYGYTF. The CDR3 DNA reads as TGTGCCAGCTCACCTCCAGGGGCCTATGGCTACACCTTC.

The chain carries TRBV12-3 or TRBV12-4 and TRBJ1-1; no clear D gene. This CDR3 has 12 amino acids. The V end was cut by 6 bases, the J end by 1 base, with 6 bases between. As DNA, the CDR3 is TGTGCCAGCAGCGAGGGGAACACTGAAGCTTTCTTT. Translating gives CASSEGNTEAFF.

The chain uses TRBV15 and TRBJ1-2; D might be TRBD1 (6 bases). In germline, CDR1 is LNHNV, CDR2 YYDKDF (reference sequence). The V end lost 0 bases, the J end lost 8 bases, and 16 bases lay between the germline ends. This CDR3 comprises 15 residues. CDR3 sequence: CATSRERPRGGGYTF. Here the CDR3 DNA reads TGTGCCACCAGCAGAGAGCGGCCCAGGGGAGGCGGCTACACCTTC.

V usage is TRBV7-2 and J usage is TRBJ2-7; TRBD2 matches at 10 bases. The CDR3 length is 14 residues. J lost 4 bases, V lost 5 bases, and 5 bases had no gene match. The germline CDR1 and CDR2 sequences are SGHTA and FQGNSA. In nucleotides, the CDR3 is TGTGCCAGCAGCCCGACTAGCGGGCCTTACGAGCAGTACTTC. This codes for CASSPTSGPYEQYF.

The rearrangement uses TRBV3-1 (or the pseudogene TRBV3-2) and TRBJ1-4, with D possibly being TRBD1 (5 bases). Per the germline V gene, CDR1 is LGHDT and CDR2 is YNNKEL (reference sequence). V was clipped by 2 bases and J by 2 bases, with 12 bases between them. The CDR3 contains 16 residues. CDR3 sequence reads: CASSQSPGLTNEKLFF. CDR3 bases: TGTGCCAGCAGCCAAAGCCCAGGGTTGACTAATGAAAAACTGTTTTTT.

This sequence joins TRBV5-5 and TRBJ2-1, with 10 bases that match TRBD2. The germline CDR1 and CDR2 sequences are SGHKS and YYEKEE (reference sequence). V shed 0 bases and J 7 bases; nucleotides not matched to a gene: 7. The CDR3 consists of 16 residues. CDR3 coding DNA: TGTGCCAGCAGCTTGGAGGGTAGCGGGGGGCTTAATGAGCAGTTCTTC. This sequence encodes CASSLEGSGGLNEQFF. Full variable domain (rest looked up from reference TRBV5-5 and TRBJ2-1): DAGVTQSPTHLIKTRGQQVTLRCSPISGHKSVSWYQQVLGQGPQFIFQYYEKEERGRGNFPDRFSARQFPNYSSELNVNALLLGDSALYLCASSLEGSGGLNEQFFGPGTRLTVL.

The chain combines TRBV5-6 with TRBJ2-2; 7 bases match TRBD2. In germline, CDR1 is SGHDT, CDR2 YYEEEE. V dropped 3 bases and J dropped 1; count of bases not matched to a gene: 6. The CDR3 covers 16 residues. The CDR3 spells CASSYLSGVNTGELFF. The CDR3 DNA reads TGTGCCAGCAGCTACCTCAGCGGGGTGAACACCGGGGAGCTGTTTTTT.

The gene calls are TRBV6-1 and TRBJ1-1; D gene uncertain. This CDR3 spans 17 amino acids. Trimming shortened V by 2 bases and J by 0 bases, and 16 bases separated the two germline ends. Germline CDR1 and CDR2: MNHNS and SASEGT. In DNA form, the CDR3 reads TGTGCCAGCAGTGAAAGGCGAGGAGGACGGCTGAACACTGAAGCTTTCTTT. Encoded protein: CASSERRGGRLNTEAFF.

The CDR3 here is CASSLERGGPEQFF. The CDR3 region has the DNA TGTGCCAGCAGTTTAGAACGCGGGGGCCCAGAGCAGTTCTTC. V is TRBV27 and J is TRBJ2-1; weak D call: TRBD2 (7 bases). Germline V lookup: CDR1 MNHEY, CDR2 SMNVEV (reference sequence). V lost 2 bases to trimming and J lost 10 bases, with 15 bases between them. This CDR3 has 14 residues.

This chain joins TRBV5-6 and TRBJ1-2; unclear D gene. Trimming took 1 base from V and 1 from J, leaving 8 bases between them. CDR1 SGHDT and CDR2 YYEEEE come from the germline V gene. CDR3 size: 14 residues. The CDR3 spells CASSLHAVNYGYTF. Here the CDR3 DNA reads TGTGCCAGCAGCTTGCACGCAGTTAACTATGGCTACACCTTC.

The chain is built from TRBV20-1 and TRBJ1-5; possible D gene TRBD1, 6 bases. Germline V gene data show CDR1 as DFQATT and CDR2 as SNEGSKA (reference sequence). V gave up 3 bases and J gave up 7 bases, with 16 bases separating them. The CDR3 is made up of 14 amino acids. In DNA form, the CDR3 reads TGCAGTGCTAGTCCCGGGGGCGAGGTCCAGCCCCAGCATTTT. This codes for CSASPGGEVQPQHF.

The chain couples TRBV9 to TRBJ2-3; TRBD2 agrees at 7 bases. The CDR3 sequence is 16 residues long. Germline values: CDR1 SGDLS, CDR2 YYNGEE. Trimming took 2 bases from V and 2 from J; bases not matched to a gene: 8. CDR3 sequence (DNA): TGTGCCAGCAGCGTGACTAGCAGTCCTGACACAGATACGCAGTATTTT. It codes for CASSVTSSPDTDTQYF.